Presented here are 20 T cell receptor beta chains from one specimen sequenced in a study of control samples from healthy donors and cancer patients. TCRdb keeps only in-frame clones here, not all; method: immunoSEQ multiplex PCR. The sample records 170,000 or so clones, nearly 90% being singletons. The sample taken for sequencing was blood. The receptors originated from a woman between 45 and 60 years old in good health.

In its sample, this clone was seen once. This chain uses TRBV24-1 with TRBJ1-5, with 10 positions matching TRBD1. Germline assignment: CDR1 KGHDR and CDR2 SFDVKD. The CDR3 is 14 residues long. Losses at the gene ends were 9 bases for V and 10 bases for J; bases not matched to a gene: 11. CDR3 nucleotides: TGTGCCACCGGGGACAGGGGACCCGATTTACCCCAGCATTTT. Protein product: CATGDRGPDLPQHF.

The rearrangement joins TRBV19 to TRBJ1-2; D is perhaps TRBD1 (5 bases). The CDR3 runs 14 residues. Trimming left V 9 bases short and J 5 bases short, with 19 bases between. In germline, CDR1 is LNHDA, CDR2 SQIVND (reference sequence). The CDR3 is CASRGSDSFYGYTF. DNA of the CDR3: TGTGCCAGCCGGGGGTCCGATTCCTTTTATGGCTACACCTTC.

The chain recombines TRBV18 with TRBJ2-1, with 9 bases lining up with TRBD2. This CDR3 has 17 residues. The V gene's germline CDR1 is KGHSH and CDR2 LQKENI. The V segment lost 0 bases and the J segment 6 bases; nucleotides outside the gene matches: 9. CDR3 bases: TGTGCCAGCTCACCACCGATTGCGGGGGGGATGTTCAATGAGCAGTTCTTC. Amino acids: CASSPPIAGGMFNEQFF.

This clone came up a few times. The V and J genes are TRBV5-4 and TRBJ1-2; perhaps TRBD1 as D (6 bases). Trimming took 0 bases from V and 3 from J, leaving 9 bases between them. CDR3 length: 14 amino acids. Germline CDR1 and CDR2: SGHNT and YYREEE (reference sequence). CDR3 loop: CASSLDTGHYGYTF. Written as DNA, the CDR3 is TGTGCCAGCAGCTTGGATACAGGGCACTATGGCTACACCTTC.

This rearrangement joins TRBV27 to TRBJ1-1, with TRBD1 matching over 8 bases. CDR1 and CDR2 from the germline V gene are MNHEY and SMNVEV (reference sequence). The CDR3 sequence is 15 residues long. The trim removed 5 bases at V and 5 bases at J, leaving 10 bases unmatched. As DNA, the CDR3 is TGTGCCAGCAGTCCCCACACAGGGGGGTCTACTGAAGCTTTCTTT. Protein: CASSPHTGGSTEAFF.

This chain links TRBV6-1 with TRBJ1-4; tentative D call: TRBD1 (5 bases). This CDR3 has 16 amino acids. Germline V CDR1 and CDR2: MNHNS, SASEGT. Deletions cut 4 bases from V and 5 bases from J, with 17 bases between. The CDR3 sequence: CASSGLYGDLNEKLFF. As DNA, the CDR3 is TGTGCCAGCAGTGGCCTCTATGGGGACTTAAATGAAAAACTGTTTTTT.

The chain employs TRBV28 and TRBJ1-2; a possible D gene is TRBD1 (6 bases). The CDR3 loop spans 13 amino acids. The V gene lost 8 bases and the J gene lost 8 bases, with 18 bases spanning the gap. In germline, CDR1 is MDHEN, CDR2 SYDVKM. The CDR3 region has the DNA TGTGCCAGCGCTTCGGGGGGCGGCGGGGGCTACACCTTC. Amino acid sequence: CASASGGGGGYTF.

DNA of the CDR3: TGTGCCACCAGTGACACCGGGACAGGGGGTACTCTTAACTATGGCTACACCTTC. Its protein is CATSDTGTGGTLNYGYTF. The gene calls are TRBV24-1 and TRBJ1-2; 11 bases are shared with TRBD1. The trim removed 4 bases at V and 1 base at J, leaving 10 bases unmatched. The CDR3 is 18 amino acids. CDR1 is KGHDR and CDR2 is SFDVKD in the germline V gene.

V is TRBV5-4 and J is TRBJ2-7; the D gene could be TRBD1 or TRBD2 (6 bases each). The CDR3 totals 14 residues. V lost 1 base to trimming and J lost 4 bases, with 12 bases between them. The germline V gene has CDR1 SGHNT and CDR2 YYREEE (reference sequence). The CDR3 DNA reads as TGTGCCAGCAGCTTGAGGGGGGCGCGATACGAGCAGTACTTC. Translated, it gives CASSLRGARYEQYF.

The chain couples TRBV21-1 to TRBJ2-5; the table calls TRBD1, which could not be checked here. TRBV21-1 is a known pseudogene. CDR3 length: 17 residues. The CDR3 DNA reads TGTGCCAGCAGCAAAGGGCCCGGGACAGGGGGCGAAGAGACCCAGTACTTC. It codes for CASSKGPGTGGEETQYF.

The V gene is TRBV2, the J gene TRBJ1-6, with no clear D. CDR1 and CDR2 from the germline V gene are SNHLY and FYNNEI. The CDR3 loop spans 15 amino acids. Trimming took 10 bases from V and 0 from J, leaving 13 bases between them. In DNA form, the CDR3 reads TGTGCCATAAGGGCGGAGAGCTCCTATAATTCACCCCTCCACTTT. It translates to CAIRAESSYNSPLHF. Filled out from reference TRBV2 and TRBJ1-6, the complete variable domain reads EPEVTQTPSHQVTQMGQEVILRCVPISNHLYFYWYRQILGQKVEFLVSFYNNEISEKSEIFDDQFSVERPDGSNFTLKIRSTKLEDSAMYFCAIRAESSYNSPLHFGNGTRLTVT.

The chain couples TRBV10-3 to TRBJ2-5; 8 bases fit TRBD2. With 5 bases clipped from V and 3 bases from J, the junction kept 5 bases outside the gene matches. The CDR3 is made up of 14 amino acids. The germline CDR1 and CDR2 sequences are ENHRY and SYGVKD. The CDR3 protein is CAISLGLGEETQYF. The DNA of the CDR3 is TGTGCCATCAGTCTGGGACTAGGGGAAGAGACCCAGTACTTC.

The chain employs TRBV3-1 (or the pseudogene TRBV3-2) and TRBJ1-2; tentative D call: TRBD1 (5 bases). The V gene lost 8 bases and the J gene lost 4 bases, with 11 bases spanning the gap. Germline V lookup: CDR1 LGHDT, CDR2 YNNKEL (reference sequence). This CDR3 contains 12 residues. The CDR3 spells CASGGVGYGYTF. CDR3 bases: TGTGCCAGCGGAGGGGTTGGCTATGGCTACACCTTC.

This clone was recorded once. The chain employs TRBV7-2 and TRBJ1-4; no clear D gene. Germline V CDR1 and CDR2: SGHTA, FQGNSA. Trimming took 1 base from V and 5 from J, leaving 14 bases between them. The CDR3 is 16 residues long. The CDR3 DNA follows: TGTGCCAGCAGCTTAGGGGGTGCCAGCAAAAATGAAAAACTGTTTTTT. Translated, it gives CASSLGGASKNEKLFF.

V is TRBV6-5 and J is TRBJ2-7; 7 positions match TRBD1. The CDR3 totals 16 residues. Germline assignment: CDR1 MNHEY and CDR2 SVGAGI. Unmatched junction bases numbered 7, after V lost 0 bases and J lost 2 bases. CDR3 in amino acids: CASSYSLSRGTYEQYF. In nucleotides, the CDR3 is TGTGCCAGCAGTTACTCCCTTTCCAGGGGGACCTACGAGCAGTACTTC.

This clone occurred once. J is TRBJ1-1 and V is TRBV4-1, with D possibly being TRBD1 (6 bases). CDR3 length equals 14 residues. The V end lost 1 base, the J end lost 1 base, and 7 bases lay between the germline ends. Per germline, CDR1 MGHRA and CDR2 YSYEKL. CDR3 in amino acids: CASSQGGRNTEAFF. CDR3 in DNA: TGCGCCAGCAGCCAAGGGGGGCGGAACACTGAAGCTTTCTTT.

This chain joins TRBV19 and TRBJ1-2; TRBD1 matches 7 bases. The CDR3 is made up of 14 amino acids. Germline V CDR1 and CDR2: LNHDA, SQIVND (reference sequence). The V and J ends lost 3 bases and 3 bases, in that order; junction bases with no gene match: 4. The CDR3 DNA sequence: TGTGCCAGTAGTATGGGGACAGCCGACTATGGCTACACCTTC. Amino acids: CASSMGTADYGYTF.

The rearrangement links TRBV19 to TRBJ2-1; no clear D gene. V lost 5 bases and J 4 bases, leaving 9 bases between the germline ends. The CDR3 is 13 amino acids. Germline assignment: CDR1 LNHDA and CDR2 SQIVND (reference sequence). CDR3 DNA: TGTGCCAGTAGTCGGATTGAATACAATGAGCAGTTCTTC. Amino acid sequence: CASSRIEYNEQFF.

The rearrangement links TRBV28 to TRBJ1-1, with D hard to call. Trimming removed 2 bases from V and 5 bases from J, with 12 bases in between. Germline CDR1 is MDHEN and CDR2 is SYDVKM. CDR3 size: 14 residues. DNA for the CDR3: TGTGCCAGCAGTTTAGGGGTCCCGGGGACTGAAGCTTTCTTT. Translation gives CASSLGVPGTEAFF.

The chain is built from TRBV2 and TRBJ2-2; 10 bases agree with TRBD2. Germline trimming cut 4 bases from V and 6 bases from J; bases unmatched to any gene: 2. Germline V CDR1 and CDR2: SNHLY, FYNNEI. The CDR3 loop spans 14 amino acids. The CDR3 reads CASSGLAGAGELFF. DNA for the CDR3: TGTGCCAGCAGTGGTCTAGCGGGGGCCGGGGAGCTGTTTTTT.